A selection of T cell receptor beta chains follows, all from one sample in a study of type 1 regulatory T cells. One entry per CDR3 protein results from TCRdb running MiXCR on the reads. The sample contains about 62,000 distinct CDR3 sequences, 62% of which appear only once. For these TCRs, the target antigens are not known. Sequences were obtained from cultured non-Tr1 T cells, either the whole culture or a sorted T cell fraction (not recorded which). All receptors come from a human donor in good health. CDR3s include the opening cysteine and the closing phenylalanine or tryptophan. Each record gives: D gene, CDR3 length, V gene, J gene, clone size, CDR3 protein, CDR3 DNA. D genes are given only for firm matches. Size values are once, few and many counts, or a class for expanded clones, and some rows have none.

d_call: TRBD2; cdr3_length: 14; v_call: TRBV7-2; j_call: TRBJ2-1; clone_size: -; cdr3_aa: CACGSGTAYNEQFF; cdr3_nt: TGTGCCTGTGGAAGCGGGACTGCCTACAATGAGCAGTTCTTC
d_call: -; cdr3_length: 15; v_call: TRBV4-2; j_call: TRBJ2-6; clone_size: -; cdr3_aa: CASSQGPSGANVLTF; cdr3_nt: TGTGCCAGCAGCCAAGGTCCCTCTGGGGCCAACGTCCTGACTTTC
d_call: -; cdr3_length: 14; v_call: TRBV5-5; j_call: TRBJ1-2; clone_size: -; cdr3_aa: CASSQPGRNYGYTF; cdr3_nt: TGTGCCAGCAGCCAACCGGGCAGGAACTATGGCTACACCTTC
d_call: TRBD2; cdr3_length: 15; v_call: TRBV12-3/TRBV12-4; j_call: TRBJ2-1; clone_size: -; cdr3_aa: CASSPSGLAGNEQFF; cdr3_nt: TGTGCCAGCAGCCCCTCGGGACTAGCCGGCAATGAGCAGTTCTTC
d_call: TRBD1; cdr3_length: 15; v_call: TRBV7-9; j_call: TRBJ1-2; clone_size: -; cdr3_aa: CASSFFGQANYGYTF; cdr3_nt: TGTGCCAGCAGCTTTTTTGGACAGGCGAACTATGGCTACACCTTC
d_call: -; cdr3_length: 14; v_call: TRBV20-1; j_call: TRBJ2-1; clone_size: -; cdr3_aa: CSARVPRRGNEQFF; cdr3_nt: TGCAGTGCTAGAGTTCCCCGAAGGGGGAATGAGCAGTTCTTC
d_call: -; cdr3_length: 12; v_call: TRBV20-1; j_call: TRBJ1-1; clone_size: -; cdr3_aa: CSALGGNTEAFF; cdr3_nt: TGCAGTGCCTTAGGGGGTAACACTGAAGCTTTCTTT
d_call: TRBD2; cdr3_length: 15; v_call: TRBV10-3; j_call: TRBJ2-7; clone_size: few; cdr3_aa: CAISESTSGRNEQYF; cdr3_nt: TGTGCCATCAGTGAGTCAACTAGCGGGAGGAACGAGCAGTACTTC
d_call: -; cdr3_length: 15; v_call: TRBV10-3; j_call: TRBJ2-2; clone_size: -; cdr3_aa: CAISDRRDVNGELFF; cdr3_nt: TGTGCCATCAGTGATCGCCGGGACGTAAACGGGGAGCTGTTTTTT
d_call: -; cdr3_length: 14; v_call: TRBV11-2; j_call: TRBJ1-2; clone_size: -; cdr3_aa: CASSPETAPGGYTF; cdr3_nt: TGTGCCAGCAGCCCTGAAACAGCCCCTGGAGGCTACACCTTC
d_call: TRBD1; cdr3_length: 13; v_call: TRBV29-1; j_call: TRBJ2-5; clone_size: few; cdr3_aa: CSVHGTGGGTQYF; cdr3_nt: TGCAGCGTCCACGGGACAGGGGGTGGGACCCAGTACTTC
d_call: -; cdr3_length: 16; v_call: TRBV24-1; j_call: TRBJ2-2; clone_size: -; cdr3_aa: CATRDSAPGVTGGLFF; cdr3_nt: TGTGCCACGAGGGACAGCGCACCTGGGGTCACCGGGGGGCTGTTTTTT
d_call: -; cdr3_length: 13; v_call: TRBV10-3; j_call: TRBJ2-1; clone_size: few; cdr3_aa: CAIRGPPGDEQFF; cdr3_nt: TGTGCCATCAGGGGGCCCCCCGGCGATGAGCAGTTCTTC